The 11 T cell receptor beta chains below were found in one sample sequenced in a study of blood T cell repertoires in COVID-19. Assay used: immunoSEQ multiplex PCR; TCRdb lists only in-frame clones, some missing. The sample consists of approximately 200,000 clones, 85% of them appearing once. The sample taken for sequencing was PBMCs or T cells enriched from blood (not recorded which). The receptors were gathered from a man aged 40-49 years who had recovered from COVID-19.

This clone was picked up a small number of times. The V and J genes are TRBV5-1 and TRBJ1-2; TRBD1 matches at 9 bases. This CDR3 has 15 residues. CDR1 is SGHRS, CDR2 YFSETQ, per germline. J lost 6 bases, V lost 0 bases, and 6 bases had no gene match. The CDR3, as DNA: TGCGCCAGCAGCTTGGAGGGACAGGGTACCAATGGCTACACCTTC. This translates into CASSLEGQGTNGYTF.

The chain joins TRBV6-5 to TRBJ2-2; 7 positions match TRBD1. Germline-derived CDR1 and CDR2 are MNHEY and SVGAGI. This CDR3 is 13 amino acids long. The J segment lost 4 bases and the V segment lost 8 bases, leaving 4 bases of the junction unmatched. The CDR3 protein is CASAAGGTGELFF. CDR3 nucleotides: TGTGCCAGCGCGGCAGGGGGCACCGGGGAGCTGTTTTTT.

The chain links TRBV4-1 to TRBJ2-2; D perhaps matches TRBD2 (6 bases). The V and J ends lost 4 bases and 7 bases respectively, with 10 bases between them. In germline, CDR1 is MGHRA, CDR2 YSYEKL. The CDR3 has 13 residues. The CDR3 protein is CASSPPGVGELFF. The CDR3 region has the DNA TGCGCCAGCAGCCCGCCGGGAGTCGGGGAGCTGTTTTTT.

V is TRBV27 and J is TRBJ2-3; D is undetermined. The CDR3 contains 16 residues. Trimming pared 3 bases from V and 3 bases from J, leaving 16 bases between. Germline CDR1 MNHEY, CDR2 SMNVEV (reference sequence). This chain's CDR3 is CASSLVAPPRTDTQYF. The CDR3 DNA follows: TGTGCCAGCAGTTTGGTAGCCCCTCCTCGGACAGATACGCAGTATTTT.

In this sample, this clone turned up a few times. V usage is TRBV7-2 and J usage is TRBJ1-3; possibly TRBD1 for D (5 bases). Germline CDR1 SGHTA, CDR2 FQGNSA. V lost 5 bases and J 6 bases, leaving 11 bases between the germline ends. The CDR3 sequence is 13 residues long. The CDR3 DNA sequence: TGTGCCAGCAGCAAAAGACAGTTAAACACCATATATTTT. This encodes CASSKRQLNTIYF.

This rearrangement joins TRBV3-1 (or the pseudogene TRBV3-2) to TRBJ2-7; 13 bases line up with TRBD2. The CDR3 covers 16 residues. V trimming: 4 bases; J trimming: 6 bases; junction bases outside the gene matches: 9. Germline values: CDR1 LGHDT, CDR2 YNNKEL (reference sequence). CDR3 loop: CASSRGLAGVLGEQYF. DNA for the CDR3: TGTGCCAGCAGCCGCGGACTAGCGGGAGTGTTGGGCGAGCAGTACTTC.

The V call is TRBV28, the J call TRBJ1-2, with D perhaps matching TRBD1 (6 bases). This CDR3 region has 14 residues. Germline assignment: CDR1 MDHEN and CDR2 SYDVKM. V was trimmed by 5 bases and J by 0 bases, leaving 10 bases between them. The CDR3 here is CASSRTETNYGYTF. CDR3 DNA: TGTGCCAGCAGTAGGACAGAGACTAACTATGGCTACACCTTC.

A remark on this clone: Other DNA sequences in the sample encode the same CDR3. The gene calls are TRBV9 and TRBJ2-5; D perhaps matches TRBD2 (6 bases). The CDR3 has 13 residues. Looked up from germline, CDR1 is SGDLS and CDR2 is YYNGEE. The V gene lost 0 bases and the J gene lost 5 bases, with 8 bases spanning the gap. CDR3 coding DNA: TGTGCCAGCAGCGTAGAGGGGAGGGAGACCCAGTACTTC. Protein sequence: CASSVEGRETQYF.

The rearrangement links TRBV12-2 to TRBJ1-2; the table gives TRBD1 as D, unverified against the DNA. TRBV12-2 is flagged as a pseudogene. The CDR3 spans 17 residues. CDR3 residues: CASRLARQGSLGYGYTF. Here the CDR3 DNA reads TGTGCAAGTCGCTTAGCGCGGCAGGGCTCTCTAGGCTATGGCTACACCTTC.

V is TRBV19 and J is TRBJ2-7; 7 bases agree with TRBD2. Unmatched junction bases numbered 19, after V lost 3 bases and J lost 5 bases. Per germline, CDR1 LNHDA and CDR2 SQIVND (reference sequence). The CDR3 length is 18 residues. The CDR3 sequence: CASSMVRISKAGINEQYF. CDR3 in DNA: TGTGCCAGTAGTATGGTCAGGATCTCGAAAGCGGGAATCAACGAGCAGTACTTC.

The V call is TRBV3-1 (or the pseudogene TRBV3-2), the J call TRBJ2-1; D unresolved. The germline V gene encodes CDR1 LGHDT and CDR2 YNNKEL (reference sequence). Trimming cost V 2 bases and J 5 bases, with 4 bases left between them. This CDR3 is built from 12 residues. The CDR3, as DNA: TGTGCCAGCAGCCAAATTAACAATGAGCAGTTCTTC. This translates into CASSQINNEQFF.